The present T cell receptor (beta chain) was sequenced within a study of blood T cell repertoires in COVID-19. Per germline, CDR1 SGHDT and CDR2 YYEEEE. The V gene lost 2 bases and the J gene lost 5 bases, with 13 bases spanning the gap. The CDR3 spans 15 residues. Source study methods: Reference gene primer amplification yielded estimated nucleated cell counts. Clones were sequenced by immunoSEQ multiplex PCR, and TCRdb holds only the in-frame ones, with some missing. The V and J calls and clone size are taken from that table; D and trimming were inferred from the DNA. The repertoire has 200,000 to 250,000 clones, about 90% of them found once; the top ten carry around 1.4%.

Sequencing was done on a sample of peripheral blood. This TCR was sampled from a man aged 18 to 30 with active or convalescent COVID-19. The chain has TRBV5-6 and TRBJ1-4; D is ambiguous. CDR3 residues: CASSFLLSGNEKLFF. DNA for the CDR3: TGTGCCAGCAGCTTTCTTCTATCGGGGAATGAAAAACTGTTTTTT.